This TCR beta chain was captured in a study of control samples from healthy donors and cancer patients. CDR1 SNHLY and CDR2 FYNNEI come from the germline V gene. Trimming cost V 3 bases and J 4 bases, with 6 bases left between them. This CDR3 is 12 amino acids long. Sequenced by immunoSEQ multiplex PCR; TCRdb stores in-frame clones only, minus some. The data hold 60,000 to 70,000 clones, with roughly 85% observed a single time. The sequence was collected from a man aged 35-49 years in good health. This chain uses TRBV2 with TRBJ1-2, with D tentatively TRBD1 (6 bases). The sample comprised blood. CDR3 protein: CASSDRGYGYTF. The CDR3 nucleotides read TGTGCCAGCAGTGACAGGGGCTATGGCTACACCTTC. Together with reference TRBV2 and TRBJ1-2, the CDR3 gives the full variable domain: EPEVTQTPSHQVTQMGQEVILRCVPISNHLYFYWYRQILGQKVEFLVSFYNNEISEKSEIFDDQFSVERPDGSNFTLKIRSTKLEDSAMYFCASSDRGYGYTFGSGTRLTVV.